Described below is a single TCR beta chain sequence and its context. Generated by immunoSEQ multiplex PCR, the TCRdb table keeps only in-frame clones and is missing some. Of almost 200,000 clones detected, roughly 77% appear once; the ten largest clones hold nearly 6%. This sample was taken from a study of blood T cell repertoires in COVID-19. The clonotype comes from a woman in her thirties or forties with COVID-19, enrolled during active disease. The sequencing input was peripheral blood.

The CDR3 loop is CASSFSPNTEAFF. In nucleotides, the CDR3 is TGTGCCAGCAGTTTTAGCCCGAACACTGAAGCTTTCTTT. The chain employs TRBV12-3 or TRBV12-4 and TRBJ1-1; D remains unclear. This CDR3 has 13 amino acids. Trimming stripped 3 bases from V and 1 base from J, with 6 bases between.